The text below deals with one T cell receptor beta chain. What it recognizes is unknown. CDR3 length: 15 amino acids. Germline V CDR1 and CDR2: MNHNS, SASEGT. The V gene lost 4 bases and the J gene lost 2 bases, with 15 bases spanning the gap. Sequenced by immunoSEQ multiplex PCR; TCRdb stores in-frame clones only, minus some. The data show around 99,000 clones, approximately 90% seen once. This sample stems from a study of identifying expanded T cells in peripheral blood. Healthy donors had no documented immune events, such as infections, while sampled. Study results and caveats: Across healthy donors, higher total template counts meant significantly greater roughly two-week count variance. Technical replicates showed about 1.2 changed clones; two weeks 15 to 20; four weeks 19.

Sequencing was performed on blood. This TCR derives from a person aged 18 to 75 in good health. The gene calls are TRBV6-1 and TRBJ2-7; D could derive from TRBD1 or TRBD2 (6 bases each). The CDR3 bases are TGTGCCAGCAGTGTAGGTCAGGGGAGGACCTACGAGCAGTACTTC. Protein product: CASSVGQGRTYEQYF.